Sequencing of this T cell receptor (beta chain) was carried out in a study of T-cell reconstitution after alpha-beta-depleted transplantation in children. Study results and caveats: Diversity and T-cell counts at one year after transplant derived mostly from new T cells. Diversity of TCRbeta at day 60 was high in some patients, arising from surviving recipient T cells and thymic progenitors.

The V and J ends lost 3 bases and 1 base, in that order; junction bases with no gene match: 0. The CDR3 length is 14 residues. During its preparation, the TCRbeta library received unique molecular identifiers. In TCRdb, the PCR reads were re-called with MiXCR into one record per CDR3 protein. This table holds just under 350,000 distinct CDR3 sequences, about a sixth found once. This clonotype was recorded at least ten times. What it binds is unknown. The chain links TRBV12-3 or TRBV12-4 to TRBJ2-3; 8 nucleotides agree with TRBD2. The material was PBMCs, mostly from graft donor cells, obtained 360 days after TCRalphabeta/CD19-depleted stem cell transplant. This TCR came from a male patient aged 2 to 10 who had a stem cell transplant for acute lymphoblastic leukemia, so the T cells may come from the graft donor. CDR3 sequence (DNA): TGTGCCAGCAGTTTGACTAGCGGCACAGATACGCAGTATTTT. This encodes CASSLTSGTDTQYF.